This TCR beta chain was found in a study of T cell responses to AZD1222 COVID-19 vaccine listed by TCRdb under 2021. For the study in its entirety: TCR sequencing was performed for roughly 250 trial participants, of whom 200 to 220 were given two doses of AZD1222 and some 25 were given two doses of MenACWY control vaccine. Trial participants were enrolled by age into 18-55, 56-69 and 70-plus year subgroups, with 148, 28 and 57 TCR-sequenced participants respectively.

The CDR3 regions of human TCRbeta chains were subjected to immunosequencing. In the authors' own workflow: Repertoire TCRs were checked for matches against a reference library of SARS-CoV-2-specific TCRs that had been generated using the MIRA antigen-specificity platform. Breadth was defined as the fraction of unique TCRs that were SARS-CoV-2-associated, and depth was defined as the fraction of total T cells that were SARS-CoV-2-associated. Using the MIRA data, each spike-specific TCR was assigned both to the spike region to which the TCR was reactive and to a CD4 or CD8 class. Log10-transformed breadth and depth values were compared by one-way ANOVA with Sidak's multiple comparisons tests. Held by TCRdb, this immuneACCESS table contains in-frame sequences only and omits some clones. Under half of the omission traces to an unresolved V gene where checked; the cause of the rest is unknown. V and J calls and clone size come straight from that table; D and trimming were deduced from the DNA. The sample includes about 120,000 clones, with 80% to 95% observed a single time. Jointly, the top ten make up 4.2% of the sample.

The table lists this clone with a count of one. Its antigen has not been determined. No per-base quality is available; no much larger clone lies one base away. Broader findings and caveats from the paper: Participants were mostly white British, with more females than males. The authors suggested clonal diversity may have been underestimated. The 56-69-year group was small, and its depth increase did not reach significance, likely because of low power. Nearly half of unique spike-specific TCRs reportedly recognized epitopes outside regions mutated in the B.1.351 and B.1.1.7 variants. Spike-specific TCR breadth and depth rose significantly after two AZD1222 doses compared with day 0 and with MenACWY recipients. The whole spike protein was spanned by vaccine-associated CD4 TCRs, and dominant responses were seen in regions 160-218 and 743-854. Because no day 14 peak-response samples were available, the repertoires could be characterized only after the peak T cell response. Conclusions about previously exposed vaccinees were limited because only five to seven AZD1222 recipients were SARS-CoV-2 seropositive at baseline.

The time point label, as the study defines it: about 28 days (+/-7) after the second vaccine dose. In light of the paper, this sample's treatment or condition label describes: meningococcal conjugate vaccine given as trial control. Samples from vaccinated people were obtained from the UK trials COV001 and COV002, which included a single-blind randomized controlled phase 2/3 trial of AZD1222 (ChAdOx1 nCoV-19) in healthy adults. Trial participant PBMC samples were collected at day 0 and day 28 after the second dose for TCRbeta chain sequencing. The germline V gene sets CDR1 to SGHRS and CDR2 to YFSETQ. Reading from cysteine to phenylalanine, the CDR3 counts 16 amino acids. Only the CDR3 part of the read is kept: 48 bases, read in frame from the first base. V loses 1 base, J loses 3 bases, and the germline ends lie 13 bases apart.

The sequence derives from an adult who received the MenACWY meningococcal vaccine as a control. Recombination joined TRBV5-1 with TRBJ2-2; D gene: possibly TRBD2, on 6 matching bases. The sample here was peripheral blood, taken 28 days after the second dose of the MenACWY control vaccine. CDR3 protein: CASSLPREGDTGELFF. The sequence in DNA is TGCGCCAGCAGCTTGCCGCGGGAAGGAGACACCGGGGAGCTGTTTTTT.